The 27 T cell receptor beta chains reported below all come from one sample, sequenced in a study of blood T cells in healthy people across ages. Together with a sample-barcoded 5' primer, a J-beta primer mix was included in a second PCR lasting about 6 to 11 cycles. Each CDR3 protein is one row after TCRdb ran MiXCR on the 5' RACE reads. The sample contains more than 800,000 distinct CDR3 sequences, less than 35% of which appear only once. The sequencing input was blood. These receptors were collected from an elderly woman in good health.

The chain joins TRBV2 to TRBJ2-4; the match to TRBD1 covers 9 bases. Judging by the DNA end, TRBJ2-7 fits better; the J call may be wrong. Germline values: CDR1 SNHLY, CDR2 FYNNEI. The CDR3 loop spans 13 amino acids. The CDR3 is CASSHTGGIEQYF. For the CDR3, the DNA is TGTGCCAGCAGTCATACAGGGGGCATCGAGCAGTACTTC.

To note about this clonotype: A much bigger clone sits one base away, suggesting this may be a read error. This chain uses TRBV6-1 with TRBJ2-5, with D unclear. The V gene lost 6 bases and the J gene lost 12 bases, with 14 bases spanning the gap. The CDR3 loop spans 11 amino acids. The germline gives CDR1 MNHNS, CDR2 SASEGT. The chain's CDR3 is CASRERINKYF. The DNA of the CDR3 is TGTGCCAGCAGGGAACGGATTAACAAGTACTTC.

This clonotype was detected many times. The chain combines TRBV6-6 with TRBJ1-2, with 8 positions matching TRBD1. From germline, CDR1 is MNHNY and CDR2 SVGAGI (reference sequence). This CDR3 region has 17 residues. J gave up 4 bases and V 4 bases, and 14 bases lay outside the gene matches. CDR3 DNA sequence: TGTGCCAGCAGTTCAGGAGGACGTGACAGGGGTGGCTATGGCTACACCTTC. It translates to CASSSGGRDRGGYGYTF.

The table lists this clonotype with many counts. The chain has TRBV7-9 and TRBJ2-5; D is unresolved. The germline CDR1 and CDR2 sequences are SEHNR and FQNEAQ (reference sequence). The V end lost 5 bases, the J end lost 10 bases, and 20 bases lay between the germline ends. The CDR3 has 14 residues. CDR3 region: CASSPDPNGMFQYF. The CDR3 DNA follows: TGTGCCAGCAGCCCCGACCCGAACGGTATGTTCCAGTACTTC.

The rearrangement links TRBV6-6 to TRBJ1-5, with TRBD1 matching 7 bases. Germline trimming cut 6 bases from V and 1 base from J; bases unmatched to any gene: 3. The CDR3 length is 14 residues. Germline CDR1 and CDR2: MNHNY and SVGAGI (reference sequence). The CDR3 here is CASRTQGSNQPQHF. Written as DNA, the CDR3 is TGTGCCAGCAGGACACAGGGGAGCAATCAGCCCCAGCATTTT.

The chain recombines TRBV28 with TRBJ1-4, with D perhaps matching TRBD1 (6 bases). V lost 2 bases to trimming and J lost 7 bases, with 17 bases between them. Germline V gives CDR1 MDHEN, CDR2 SYDVKM. This CDR3 spans 16 amino acids. The CDR3 coding sequence is TGTGCCAGCAGTTTAAGGGGACACCGTCGGGGTGAAAAACTGTTTTTT. This encodes CASSLRGHRRGEKLFF.

V and J are TRBV12-3 or TRBV12-4 and TRBJ1-1, with 7 nucleotides matching TRBD1. CDR3 length: 16 amino acids. The J segment lost 1 base and the V segment lost 6 bases, leaving 11 bases of the junction unmatched. Written as DNA, the CDR3 is TGTGCCAGCAGGACACGACAGGGCTGGTGGAACACTGAAGCTTTCTTT. Translating gives CASRTRQGWWNTEAFF.

The J gene is TRBJ2-3, the V gene TRBV5-5; D tentatively fits TRBD1 or TRBD2 (5 bases each). V was clipped by 2 bases and J by 9 bases, with 13 bases between them. The CDR3 spans 13 residues. Germline CDR1 and CDR2: SGHKS and YYEKEE (reference sequence). As DNA, the CDR3 is TGTGCCAGCAGCTTCTCCAGGGAGCAGACGCAGTATTTT. The encoded protein is CASSFSREQTQYF. Using reference TRBV5-5 and TRBJ2-3 for the parts outside the CDR3, the full variable domain is DAGVTQSPTHLIKTRGQQVTLRCSPISGHKSVSWYQQVLGQGPQFIFQYYEKEERGRGNFPDRFSARQFPNYSSELNVNALLLGDSALYLCASSFSREQTQYFGPGTRLTVL.

The genes are TRBV15 and TRBJ2-1; D possibly corresponds to TRBD2 (6 bases). The closer fit of TRBJ2-7 to the DNA end suggests the J call may be wrong. CDR3 length equals 15 residues. Germline-derived CDR1 and CDR2 are LNHNV and YYDKDF (reference sequence). The CDR3 is CATSSPAGRPNEQYF. The CDR3 region has the DNA TGTGCCACCAGCAGTCCGGCGGGGAGGCCGAATGAGCAGTACTTC.

This clonotype was seen repeatedly, ten times or more. V usage is TRBV5-5 and J usage is TRBJ2-1, with 7 nucleotides matching TRBD2. V trimming: 5 bases; J trimming: 1 base; junction bases outside the gene matches: 0. CDR3 length: 13 residues. Germline CDR1 and CDR2: SGHKS and YYEKEE (reference sequence). CDR3: CASRGGSYNEQFF. Here the CDR3 DNA reads TGTGCCAGCAGGGGAGGGTCCTACAATGAGCAGTTCTTC.

This clonotype was detected many times. V is TRBV6-5 and J is TRBJ1-5; D ambiguous. This CDR3 contains 15 residues. V dropped 2 bases and J dropped 5 bases, with 13 bases sitting between them. Germline CDR1 MNHEY, CDR2 SVGAGI. This chain's CDR3 is CASSYKSAFDQPQHF. CDR3 bases: TGTGCCAGCAGTTACAAGTCAGCGTTCGATCAGCCCCAGCATTTT.

In its sample, this clonotype was seen a few times. The chain employs TRBV30 and TRBJ1-2; D not certain. This CDR3 comprises 12 residues. V was cut by 4 bases and J by 4 bases, with 10 bases left in between. Looked up from germline, CDR1 is GTSNPN and CDR2 is SVGIG (reference sequence). The CDR3 reads CAWTRPSYGYTF. The CDR3 DNA is TGTGCCTGGACCCGACCCAGCTATGGCTACACCTTC. Looking up the rest from reference TRBV30 and TRBJ1-2 gives the full variable domain: SQTIHQWPATLVQPVGSPLSLECTVEGTSNPNLYWYRQAAGRGLQLLFYSVGIGQISSEVPQNLSASRPQDRQFILSSKKLLLSDSGFYLCAWTRPSYGYTFGSGTRLTVV.

This clonotype appeared many times. This chain links TRBV7-9 with TRBJ2-3, with 9 nucleotides matching TRBD2. Germline V lookup: CDR1 SEHNR, CDR2 FQNEAQ (reference sequence). J lost 4 bases, V lost 1 base, and 9 bases had no gene match. This CDR3 is 17 amino acids long. The DNA of the CDR3 is TGTGCCAGCAGCTTAGGGATTGCGGGGGGGCTCGCAGATACGCAGTATTTT. Residues: CASSLGIAGGLADTQYF.

As regards this clonotype: A much larger clonotype is one base distant, so this may be a read error. The CDR3 DNA is TGTGCCAGCAGCTGCGGTGAGGGAGACAATGAGCAGTTCTTC. This gives the protein CASSCGEGDNEQFF. The chain is built from TRBV7-9 and TRBJ2-1, with D possibly TRBD2 on 5 matching bases. Germline V gene data show CDR1 as SEHNR and CDR2 as FQNEAQ (reference sequence). The CDR3 extends over 14 amino acids. Trimming cost V 4 bases and J 5 bases, with 12 bases left between them.

This clonotype was detected a few times. In DNA, the CDR3 is TGTGCCAGCAGCTTGGTCGCGGGACAGGGGGCCCAAGAGACCCAGTACTTC. This sequence encodes CASSLVAGQGAQETQYF. The rearrangement uses TRBV5-5 and TRBJ2-5; 12 bases align to TRBD1. The CDR3 loop spans 17 amino acids. Germline lookup yields CDR1 SGHKS and CDR2 YYEKEE (reference sequence). Trimming cost V 0 bases and J 1 base; bases outside gene matches: 4. The full variable domain, its missing parts supplied by reference TRBV5-5 and TRBJ2-5, is DAGVTQSPTHLIKTRGQQVTLRCSPISGHKSVSWYQQVLGQGPQFIFQYYEKEERGRGNFPDRFSARQFPNYSSELNVNALLLGDSALYLCASSLVAGQGAQETQYFGPGTRLLVL.

The genes are TRBV5-1 and TRBJ2-3, with D perhaps matching TRBD1 (6 bases). Germline loops: CDR1 SGHRS, CDR2 YFSETQ. Trimming cost V 5 bases and J 6 bases, with 19 bases left between them. The CDR3 is made up of 15 amino acids. The DNA of the CDR3 is TGCGCCAGCAGAGAGGGGCAGGGGAGCCGGGATACGCAGTATTTT. This gives the protein CASREGQGSRDTQYF. The full variable domain, rest sourced from reference TRBV5-1 and TRBJ2-3, is KAGVTQTPRYLIKTRGQQVTLSCSPISGHRSVSWYQQTPGQGLQFLFEYFSETQRNKGNFPGRFSGRQFSNSRSEMNVSTLELGDSALYLCASREGQGSRDTQYFGPGTRLTVL.

This chain joins TRBV24-1 and TRBJ2-3; 8 bases match TRBD2. The CDR3 runs to 16 residues. Germline CDR1 is KGHDR and CDR2 is SFDVKD. V shed 10 bases and J 0 bases; nucleotides not matched to a gene: 11. CDR3 DNA sequence: TGTGCCACAAAAGGGACGGGAGGGCCTAGCACAGATACGCAGTATTTT. Amino acid sequence: CATKGTGGPSTDTQYF.

The V and J genes are TRBV12-3 or TRBV12-4 and TRBJ2-7, with D possibly being TRBD1 (6 bases). This CDR3 contains 15 residues. Trimming removed 5 bases at V and 2 bases at J, with 16 bases between. The CDR3 loop reads CASSQEGEGAYEQYF. The DNA of the CDR3 is TGTGCCAGCAGTCAAGAGGGAGAGGGGGCCTACGAGCAGTACTTC.

As to this clonotype: With a much larger clone just one base away, this may be a read error. J is TRBJ2-7 and V is TRBV7-9, with 7 bases identical to TRBD1. The CDR3 consists of 19 residues. Germline CDR1 and CDR2: SEHNR and FQNEAQ (reference sequence). CDR3 sequence: CASNLALGSGTASSYEQYF. The CDR3 DNA follows: TGTGCCAGCAACTTAGCCCTGGGGTCCGGGACAGCAAGCTCCTACGAGCAGTACTTC.

In its sample, this clonotype was seen many times. The chain uses TRBV7-9 and TRBJ1-2; no reliable D call. From germline, CDR1 is SEHNR and CDR2 FQNEAQ (reference sequence). There are 12 residues in the CDR3. V was trimmed by 4 bases and J by 0 bases, leaving 3 bases between them. CDR3 protein: CASSSPNYGYTF. The CDR3 coding sequence is TGTGCCAGCAGCTCCCCTAACTATGGCTACACCTTC.

As to this clonotype: Given a much more abundant clone one base away, this may be a read error. The chain carries TRBV20-1 and TRBJ2-5, with 8 bases that match TRBD1. The germline V gene has CDR1 DFQATT and CDR2 SNEGSKA (reference sequence). V trimming: 1 base; J trimming: 11 bases; junction bases outside the gene matches: 15. The CDR3 runs to 15 residues. CDR3 in amino acids: CSARGGQGAYNEQYF. The CDR3 nucleotides are TGCAGTGCTAGAGGAGGGCAGGGGGCGTACAATGAGCAGTACTTC.

This clonotype was recorded many times. CDR3 DNA: TGCAGTGCTAGTAGACAGATGTCTAACTATGGCTACACCTTC. Translated, it gives CSASRQMSNYGYTF. J is TRBJ1-2 and V is TRBV20-1; maybe TRBD1 (5 bases). V was shortened by 3 bases and J by 0 bases, with 11 bases between the two germline ends. The CDR3 spans 14 residues. Germline-derived CDR1 and CDR2 are DFQATT and SNEGSKA (reference sequence).

V usage is TRBV2 and J usage is TRBJ2-2; 10 bases align to TRBD1. The V and J ends lost 5 bases and 6 bases, in that order; junction bases with no gene match: 6. The CDR3 is 15 amino acids. The V gene's germline CDR1 is SNHLY and CDR2 FYNNEI. In DNA form, the CDR3 reads TGTGCCAGCAGTCATGACAGGGGGCGTGCCGGGGAGCTGTTTTTT. Amino acid sequence: CASSHDRGRAGELFF.

This sequence joins TRBV5-5 and TRBJ2-2, with TRBD2 identical over 12 bases. This CDR3 region has 17 residues. Germline-derived CDR1 and CDR2 are SGHKS and YYEKEE (reference sequence). Trimming took 4 bases from V and 1 from J; bases not matched to a gene: 5. The CDR3 reads CASSPRTSGENTGELFF. CDR3 sequence (DNA): TGTGCCAGCAGCCCCCGGACTAGCGGGGAGAACACCGGGGAGCTGTTTTTT.

V is TRBV2 and J is TRBJ2-7; 12 bases match TRBD2. With the DNA end fitting TRBJ2-5 better, the J assignment may be wrong. The CDR3 is 15 amino acids. Germline V lookup: CDR1 SNHLY, CDR2 FYNNEI. The CDR3 DNA sequence: TGTGCCAGCAACCTCGGACTAGCGGGGAGAGAGACCCAGTACTTC. The encoded protein is CASNLGLAGRETQYF.

This clonotype was detected ten times or more. The chain joins TRBV5-1 to TRBJ2-1, with D perhaps matching TRBD1 or TRBD2 (6 bases each). Looked up from germline, CDR1 is SGHRS and CDR2 is YFSETQ. V gave up 4 bases and J gave up 7 bases, with 21 bases separating them. The CDR3 spans 16 residues. CDR3 amino acids: CASSKQGGLPSNEQFF. CDR3 in DNA: TGCGCCAGCAGCAAACAGGGAGGTCTCCCCTCTAATGAGCAGTTCTTC.

In its sample, this clonotype was seen a few times. In nucleotides, the CDR3 is TGTGCCAGCAGGGAGCCAGGGCGGAACTACGAGCAGTACTTC. Encoded protein: CASREPGRNYEQYF. The V and J genes are TRBV6-1 and TRBJ2-7, with a weak D call TRBD1 (5 bases). Per germline, CDR1 MNHNS and CDR2 SASEGT. The CDR3 has 14 residues. V was clipped by 6 bases and J by 3 bases, with 15 bases between them.